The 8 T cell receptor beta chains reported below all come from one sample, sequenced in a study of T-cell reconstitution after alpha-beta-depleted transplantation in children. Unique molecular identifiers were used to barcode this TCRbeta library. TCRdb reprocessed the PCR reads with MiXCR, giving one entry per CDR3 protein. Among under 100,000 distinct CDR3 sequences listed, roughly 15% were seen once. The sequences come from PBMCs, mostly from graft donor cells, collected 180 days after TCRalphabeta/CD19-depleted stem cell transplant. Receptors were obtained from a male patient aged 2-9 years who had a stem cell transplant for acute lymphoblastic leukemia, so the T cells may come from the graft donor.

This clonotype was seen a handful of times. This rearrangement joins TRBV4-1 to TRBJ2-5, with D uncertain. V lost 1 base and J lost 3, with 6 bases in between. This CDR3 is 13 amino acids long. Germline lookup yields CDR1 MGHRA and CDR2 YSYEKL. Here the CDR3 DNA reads TGCGCCAGCAGCCAAGTCTTCAAAGAGACCCAGTACTTC. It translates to CASSQVFKETQYF.

The CDR3, as DNA: TGTGCCAGCAGCGACAAGCGGGGCTCGGGCCGACAGGATACGCAGTATTTT. This codes for CASSDKRGSGRQDTQYF. The chain is built from TRBV7-9 and TRBJ2-3; TRBD2 matches 7 bases. The CDR3 contains 17 residues. J gave up 6 bases and V 5 bases, and 17 bases lay outside the gene matches. CDR1 is SEHNR and CDR2 is FQNEAQ in the germline V gene (reference sequence).

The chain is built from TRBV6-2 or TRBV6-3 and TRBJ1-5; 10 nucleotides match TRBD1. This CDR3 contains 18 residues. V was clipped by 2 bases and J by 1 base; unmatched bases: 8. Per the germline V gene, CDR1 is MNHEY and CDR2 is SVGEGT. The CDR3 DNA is TGTGCCAGCAGTTACAGTGGGACAGGGGTGGAAAGCAATCAGCCCCAGCATTTT. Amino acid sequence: CASSYSGTGVESNQPQHF.

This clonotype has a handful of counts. The CDR3 nucleotides are TGTGCCAGCAGCTTATGGGGACAGTTGAACACTGAAGCTTTCTTT. Residues: CASSLWGQLNTEAFF. This sequence joins TRBV7-2 and TRBJ1-1; TRBD1 aligns across 7 bases. There are 15 residues in the CDR3. J lost 0 bases, V lost 2 bases, and 3 bases had no gene match. The germline CDR1 and CDR2 sequences are SGHTA and FQGNSA.

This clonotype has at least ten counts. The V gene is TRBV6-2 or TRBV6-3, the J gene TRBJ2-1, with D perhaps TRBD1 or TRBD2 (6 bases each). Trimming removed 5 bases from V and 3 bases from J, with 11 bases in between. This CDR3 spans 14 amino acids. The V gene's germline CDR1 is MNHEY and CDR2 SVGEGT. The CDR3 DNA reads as TGTGCCAGCAGTCTGGGGGGCTACTACAATGAGCAGTTCTTC. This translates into CASSLGGYYNEQFF.

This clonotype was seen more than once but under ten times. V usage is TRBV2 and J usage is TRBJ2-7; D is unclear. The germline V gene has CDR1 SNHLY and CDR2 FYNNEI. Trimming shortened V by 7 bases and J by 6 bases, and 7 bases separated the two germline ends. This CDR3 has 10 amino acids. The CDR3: CASIGAEQYF. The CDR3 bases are TGTGCCAGCATAGGTGCCGAGCAGTACTTC.

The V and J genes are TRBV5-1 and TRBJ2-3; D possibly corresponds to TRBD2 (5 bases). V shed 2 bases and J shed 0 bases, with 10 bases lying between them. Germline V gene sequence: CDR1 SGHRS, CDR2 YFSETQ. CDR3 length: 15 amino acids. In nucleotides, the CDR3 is TGCGCCAGCAGCTTTGGGAGTGCTAGCACAGATACGCAGTATTTT. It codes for CASSFGSASTDTQYF. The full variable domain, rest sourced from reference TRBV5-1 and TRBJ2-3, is KAGVTQTPRYLIKTRGQQVTLSCSPISGHRSVSWYQQTPGQGLQFLFEYFSETQRNKGNFPGRFSGRQFSNSRSEMNVSTLELGDSALYLCASSFGSASTDTQYFGPGTRLTVL.

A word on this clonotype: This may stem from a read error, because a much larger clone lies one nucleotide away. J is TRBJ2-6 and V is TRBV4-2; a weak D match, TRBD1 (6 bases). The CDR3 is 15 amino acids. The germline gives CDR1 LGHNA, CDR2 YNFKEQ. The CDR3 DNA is TGTGCCAGCAACATGCAGGGGATCGGGGCCAACGTCATGACTTTC. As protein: CASNMQGIGANVMTF.